This TCR beta chain was identified during a study of blood T cell repertoires in COVID-19. Study background: Samples came from the United States, Italy and Spain, spanning acute and convalescent COVID-19. T cells, B-cell-depleted T cells, or PBMCs supplied cDNA or gDNA.

Authors' processing steps: From reference gene primer amplification, estimates of nucleated cell counts were derived. Data came from immunoSEQ multiplex PCR; TCRdb stores just in-frame clones and leaves some out. The DNA gave D and trimming, while V, J and clone size come from that table. This sample has 100,000 or so clones, with 75% to 90% found just once. Germline values: CDR1 MDHEN, CDR2 SYDVKM. The V and J ends lost 6 bases and 2 bases respectively, with 13 bases between them. The CDR3 loop spans 14 amino acids. The J gene is TRBJ2-5, the V gene TRBV28; TRBD1 might be the D (6 bases). The sequence was collected from a woman between 65 and 79 years old with active or convalescent COVID-19. The sequenced sample consisted of peripheral blood. CDR3 sequence: CASSSRDTQETQYF. In nucleotides, the CDR3 is TGTGCCAGCAGCTCCCGGGACACTCAAGAGACCCAGTACTTC.